These T cell receptor beta chains were read from a single sample in a study of metastatic and nonmetastatic thyroid tumors. TCRdb reprocessed the PCR reads via MiXCR. Altogether about 92,000 clones are present, about 16% being singletons, with the ten largest covering around 3.3%. Material: blood. The origin of the receptors is a female donor with papillary thyroid cancer or a benign thyroid nodule (not recorded which). Some clones in this sample may be carry-over from other donors' samples. Each CDR3 is given with its conserved first and last residue. The D gene is left open where the match is weak. Not every row has a clone size; where given, it reads once, few, many or a size class.

TRBJ2-1	NA	TRBV27	many	TGTGCCAGCAGTTTATGGGCTAGCGACAACAATGAGCAGTTCTTC	CASSLWASDNNEQFF
TRBJ1-4	NA	TRBV19	many	TGTGCCAGTAGTATAGTCGGGACACCAGCAACTAATGAAAAACTGTTTTTT	CASSIVGTPATNEKLFF
TRBJ2-6	TRBD1	TRBV2	NA	TGTGCCAGCTCCCGGTCGGGGACAGTATACTCTGGGGCCAACGTCCTGACTTTC	CASSRSGTVYSGANVLTF
TRBJ2-7	TRBD2	TRBV20-1	many	TGCAGTGCGGTAGCGGGGGGGCCGATGGCCTACGAGCAGTACTTC	CSAVAGGPMAYEQYF
TRBJ1-3	TRBD1	TRBV5-1	many	TGCGCCAGCAGCGCTGGAGTACAGGGGAACACCATATATTTT	CASSAGVQGNTIYF
TRBJ2-7	TRBD1	TRBV30	many	TGTGCCTGGAGTCTACCCCGCAGGGGGACCTACGAGCAGTACTTC	CAWSLPRRGTYEQYF
TRBJ1-6	NA	TRBV7-9	many	TGTGCCAGCAGCCCCAGCGGGGGCGTGGATAATTCACCCCTCCACTTT	CASSPSGGVDNSPLHF
TRBJ2-3	TRBD2	TRBV4-2	few	TGTGCCAGCAGCCAAGGTTTAAGACTAGCGGGGAACACAGATACGCAGTATTTT	CASSQGLRLAGNTDTQYF
TRBJ2-7	TRBD1	TRBV28	medium-sized	TGTGCCAGCAGTCCCCGGGACAGTTCCTACGAGCAGTACTTC	CASSPRDSSYEQYF
TRBJ1-1	NA	TRBV29-1	few	TGCAGCTTAGATGGGGGGCGAGGCACTGAAGCTTTCTTT	CSLDGGRGTEAFF
TRBJ2-7	TRBD1	TRBV11-2	many	TGTGCCAGCAGCTCGCCCGGGACAGTAAGCGAGCAGTACTTC	CASSSPGTVSEQYF
TRBJ2-1	NA	TRBV27	few	TGTGCCAGCAGACCAACAAGGGTCCCGCTAACCTACAATGAGCAGTTCTTC	CASRPTRVPLTYNEQFF
TRBJ2-7	TRBD1	TRBV11-2	NA	TGTGCCAGCAGCTTAGTAGACAGGGTTGGGCTTGGGCAGTACTTC	CASSLVDRVGLGQYF
TRBJ2-5	TRBD2	TRBV5-1	many	TGCGCCAGCAGTTACTCCAGCGGGGGGGCCGGAAAGACCCAGTACTTC	CASSYSSGGAGKTQYF
TRBJ2-5	TRBD2	TRBV5-1	NA	TGCGCCAGCACCCTGACTAGCGGGGGGGCGTGGGAGACCCAGTACTTC	CASTLTSGGAWETQYF
TRBJ2-7	TRBD1	TRBV19	many	TGTGCCAGTAGTTCCACAGGGGCAAGGTCATCCTACGAGCAGTACTTC	CASSSTGARSSYEQYF
TRBJ2-5	TRBD2	TRBV20-1	NA	TGCAGTGCTAGAGATTATAGCGGGGGGGTCAAAGAGACGCAGTACTTC	CSARDYSGGVKETQYF
TRBJ2-1	TRBD2	TRBV4-2	many	TGTGCCAGCAGCCAAGAGGTCCAGGCGGGGGGGCCGAGGGATGAGCAGTTCTTC	CASSQEVQAGGPRDEQFF
TRBJ2-2	NA	TRBV11-2	many	TGTGCCAGCACCCGGTACGCGGGCCTATCGAACACCGGGGAGCTGTTTTTT	CASTRYAGLSNTGELFF
TRBJ1-1	TRBD1	TRBV6-1	many	TGTGCCAGCAGAGTCGGAACGGCAGGGGGTCGAGCCACTGAAGCTTTCTTT	CASRVGTAGGRATEAFF
TRBJ2-5	TRBD2	TRBV20-1	few	TGCAGTGCTAGAGACCATGGGGGGACTAGGATCGAGACCCAGTACTTC	CSARDHGGTRIETQYF
TRBJ2-1	NA	TRBV12-3/TRBV12-4	many	TGTGCCAGCAGAGCTAGCGTCCCGGTGATGGTCTTC	CASRASVPVMVF
TRBJ2-3	TRBD2	TRBV11-2	many	TGTGCCAGCAGCCACCATAACGGCGGGGGGGTACCCTTGATAGAGCAGTATTTT	CASSHHNGGGVPLIEQYF
TRBJ1-5	NA	TRBV19	many	TGTGCCAGTAGTATAATGGGCGGGCCCCAGCATTTT	CASSIMGGPQHF
TRBJ2-5	NA	TRBV7-2	many	TGTGCCAGCAGCCTAGGGGGGGCAGGGGCAGAGACCCAGTACTTC	CASSLGGAGAETQYF
TRBJ1-6	NA	TRBV2	many	TGTGCCAGCAATTCTCTAGTCCAGGCCTCTAATTCACCCCTCCACTTT	CASNSLVQASNSPLHF
TRBJ2-3	NA	TRBV18	many	TGTGCCAGCTCACCGTACACAGATACGCAGTATTTT	CASSPYTDTQYF
TRBJ2-7	NA	TRBV21-1	many	TGTGCCAGCAGAGATTATGGTTGGAGCGGGGGGTCGAATAGAACCTACGAGCAGTACTTC	CASRDYGWSGGSNRTYEQYF
TRBJ2-3	TRBD2	TRBV3-1	few	TGTGCCATAAATCTGACTAGCGGGGGATCCACCGTAGATACGCAGTATTTT	CAINLTSGGSTVDTQYF
TRBJ2-4	NA	TRBV24-1	many	TGTGCCAAGTGGATTCAGTACTTC	CAKWIQYF
TRBJ1-1	NA	TRBV6-1	few	TGTGCCAGCAGTGAAAACTGGAGGTATGAATCTTTCTTT	CASSENWRYESFF
TRBJ1-1	TRBD1	TRBV6-2/TRBV6-3	many	TGTGCCAGCAGTTCCTGGACAGGCCCCCCCTCGGGCACTGAAGCTTTCTTT	CASSSWTGPPSGTEAFF
TRBJ1-2	TRBD1	TRBV27	many	TGTGCCAGCAGTTTATTGGAGGGGGCGGAAGGCTACACCTTC	CASSLLEGAEGYTF